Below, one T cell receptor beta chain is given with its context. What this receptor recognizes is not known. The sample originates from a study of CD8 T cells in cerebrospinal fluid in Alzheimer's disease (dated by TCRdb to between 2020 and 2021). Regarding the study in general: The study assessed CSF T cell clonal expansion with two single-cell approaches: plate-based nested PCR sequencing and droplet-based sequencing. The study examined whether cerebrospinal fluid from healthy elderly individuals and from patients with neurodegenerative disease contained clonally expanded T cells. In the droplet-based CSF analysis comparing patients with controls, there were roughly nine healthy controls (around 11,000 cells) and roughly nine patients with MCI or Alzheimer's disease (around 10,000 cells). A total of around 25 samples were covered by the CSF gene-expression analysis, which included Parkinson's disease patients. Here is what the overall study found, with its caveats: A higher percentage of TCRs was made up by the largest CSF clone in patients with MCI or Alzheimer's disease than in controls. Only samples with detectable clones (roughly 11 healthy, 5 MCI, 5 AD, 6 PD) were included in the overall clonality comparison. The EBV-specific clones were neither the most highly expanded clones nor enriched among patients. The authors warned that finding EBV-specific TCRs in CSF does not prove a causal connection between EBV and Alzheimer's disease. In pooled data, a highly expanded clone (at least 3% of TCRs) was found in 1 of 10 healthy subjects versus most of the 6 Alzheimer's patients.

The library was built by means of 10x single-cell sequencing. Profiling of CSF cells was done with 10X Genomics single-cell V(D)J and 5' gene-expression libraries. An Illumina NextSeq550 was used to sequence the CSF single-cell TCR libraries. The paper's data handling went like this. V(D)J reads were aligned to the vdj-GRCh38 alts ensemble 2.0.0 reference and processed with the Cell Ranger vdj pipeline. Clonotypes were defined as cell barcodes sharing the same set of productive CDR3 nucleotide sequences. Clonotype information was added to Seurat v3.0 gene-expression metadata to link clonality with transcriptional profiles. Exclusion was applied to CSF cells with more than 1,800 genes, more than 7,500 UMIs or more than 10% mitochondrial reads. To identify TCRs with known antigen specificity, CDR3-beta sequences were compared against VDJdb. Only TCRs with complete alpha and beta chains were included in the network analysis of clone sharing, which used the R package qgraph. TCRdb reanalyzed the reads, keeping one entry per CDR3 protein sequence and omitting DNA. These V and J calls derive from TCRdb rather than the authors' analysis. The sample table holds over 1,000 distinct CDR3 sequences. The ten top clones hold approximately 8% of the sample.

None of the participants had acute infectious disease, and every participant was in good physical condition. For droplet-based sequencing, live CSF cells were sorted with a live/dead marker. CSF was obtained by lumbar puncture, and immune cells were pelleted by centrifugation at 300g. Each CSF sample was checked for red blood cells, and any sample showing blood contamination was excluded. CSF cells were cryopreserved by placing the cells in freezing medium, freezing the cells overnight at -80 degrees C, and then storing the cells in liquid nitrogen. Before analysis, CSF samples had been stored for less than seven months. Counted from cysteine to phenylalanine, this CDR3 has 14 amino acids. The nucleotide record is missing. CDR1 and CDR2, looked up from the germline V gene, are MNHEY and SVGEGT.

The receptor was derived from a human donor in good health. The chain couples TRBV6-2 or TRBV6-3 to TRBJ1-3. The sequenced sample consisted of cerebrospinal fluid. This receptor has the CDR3 CASSLQYSGNTIYF.